These 8 T cell receptor beta chains were all obtained from the same sample, sequenced in a study of blood T cell repertoires in COVID-19. The method was immunoSEQ multiplex PCR; TCRdb's version includes in-frame clones alone and lacks a portion of them. The top ten clones hold more than 13% of a sample with nearly 110,000 clones, roughly 80% of them seen once. Material for sequencing was peripheral blood. The origin of the receptors is a woman aged 55-69 years with acute or convalescent COVID-19.

J is TRBJ2-1 and V is TRBV5-1; 7 bases are a match to TRBD2. Germline CDR1 SGHRS, CDR2 YFSETQ. Germline trimming cut 4 bases from V and 5 bases from J; bases unmatched to any gene: 6. The CDR3 totals 14 residues. The CDR3 spells CASSTIGRDNEQFF. Here the CDR3 DNA reads TGCGCCAGCAGCACCATTGGGAGGGACAATGAGCAGTTCTTC.

This clone appeared once. The V and J genes are TRBV12-3 or TRBV12-4 and TRBJ2-7; D is undetermined. The CDR3 runs to 13 residues. V lost 5 bases and J 8 bases, leaving 16 bases between the germline ends. CDR3 region: CASSQALGSQQYF. CDR3 bases: TGTGCCAGCAGTCAGGCCCTGGGCTCTCAGCAGTACTTC.

This chain joins TRBV5-4 and TRBJ1-2, with 7 nucleotides matching TRBD1. Germline trimming cut 0 bases from V and 2 bases from J; bases unmatched to any gene: 4. This CDR3 region has 15 residues. Germline V CDR1 and CDR2: SGHNT, YYREEE (reference sequence). The CDR3 region is CASSLGGTENYGYTF. CDR3 DNA: TGTGCCAGCAGCTTGGGGGGGACAGAGAACTATGGCTACACCTTC.

The chain employs TRBV7-6 and TRBJ1-1, with D unresolved. CDR1 and CDR2 (germline): SGHVS, FNYEAQ. V was cut by 4 bases and J by 5 bases, with 8 bases left in between. The CDR3 is made up of 12 amino acids. CDR3 loop: CASSYDGTEAFF. In DNA form, the CDR3 reads TGTGCCAGCAGCTACGACGGGACTGAAGCTTTCTTT.

The genes are TRBV11-3 and TRBJ2-2; possibly TRBD2 for D (7 bases). The CDR3 length is 15 residues. The germline CDR1 and CDR2 sequences are SGHNT and YENEEA. V was cut by 5 bases and J by 6 bases, with 16 bases left in between. CDR3 loop: CASSPRVGGPGELFF. The CDR3 DNA is TGTGCCAGCAGCCCGCGTGTCGGGGGGCCCGGGGAGCTGTTTTTT.

The rearrangement joins TRBV5-1 to TRBJ2-7; 7 bases align to TRBD1. In germline, CDR1 is SGHRS, CDR2 YFSETQ. With V trimmed by 6 bases and J by 0 bases, 6 bases remained unmatched. This CDR3 has 14 amino acids. CDR3 DNA: TGCGCCAGCAATCCGACAGGGAGCTCCTACGAGCAGTACTTC. Its translation: CASNPTGSSYEQYF.

The DNA of the CDR3 is TGTGCCAGCAGTGAAGCGACAGGGAATTCACCCCTCCACTTT. It codes for CASSEATGNSPLHF. The chain uses TRBV6-1 and TRBJ1-6; 7 bases line up with TRBD1. Germline V gene sequence: CDR1 MNHNS, CDR2 SASEGT. The CDR3 is 14 amino acids. V trimming: 0 bases; J trimming: 7 bases; junction bases outside the gene matches: 0.

This chain joins TRBV3-1 (or the pseudogene TRBV3-2) and TRBJ2-5; TRBD2 aligns across 8 bases. This CDR3 contains 15 residues. Germline V lookup: CDR1 LGHDT, CDR2 YNNKEL (reference sequence). Germline trimming cut 0 bases from V and 5 bases from J; bases unmatched to any gene: 5. The CDR3 is CASSQDRSGGETQYF. The CDR3 nucleotides are TGTGCCAGCAGCCAAGACCGATCGGGGGGGGAGACCCAGTACTTC.